This T cell receptor beta chain was captured by sequencing in a study of vaccination and CD4 T cells after COVID-19. Study-level information: Samples after vaccination came a median roughly 70 days past dose two, ranging 14 to 241.

Oncomine TCR Beta short-read sequencing was applied to DNA from cultured CD4+ T cells. The authors extracted genomic DNA from cultured CD4+ T cells. TCRdb independently ran MiXCR on the PCR reads; one entry per CDR3 protein. Of under 15,000 distinct CDR3 sequences listed, 55% to 65% are singletons. As to treatment: approximately 9-day PBMC culture with coronavirus spike peptide pools or control peptides (ViraFEST assay). Positive tests by PCR, dated March to December 2020, predated US Alpha, Beta and Delta variants. About this clonotype itself: Its antigen is undetermined.

The CDR3 extends over 15 amino acids. Germline CDR1 SGHTA, CDR2 FQGNSA. Trimming cost V 1 base and J 8 bases, with 15 bases left between them. The specimen comprised CD4+ T cells from blood, cultured in vitro, sampled before SARS-CoV-2 vaccination. The chain joins TRBV7-2 to TRBJ2-1, with a weak D call TRBD2 (6 bases). The receptor was isolated from a human donor who had recovered from COVID-19. CDR3 bases: TGTGCCAGCAGCTTAGAAGGGAGGTTGGGGGATGAGCAGTTCTTC. It yields the protein CASSLEGRLGDEQFF.